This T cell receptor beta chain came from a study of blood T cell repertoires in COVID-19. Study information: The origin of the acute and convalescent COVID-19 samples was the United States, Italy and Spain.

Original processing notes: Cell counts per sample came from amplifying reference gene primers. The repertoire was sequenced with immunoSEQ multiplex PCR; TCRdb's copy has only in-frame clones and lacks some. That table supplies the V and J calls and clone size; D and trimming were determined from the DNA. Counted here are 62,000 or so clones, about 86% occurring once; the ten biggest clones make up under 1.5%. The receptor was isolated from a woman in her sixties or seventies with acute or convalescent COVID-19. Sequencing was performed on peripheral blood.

The CDR3 sequence is CASRGGADLYGYTF. DNA for the CDR3: TGTGCCAGCAGGGGGGGGGCCGACCTCTATGGCTACACCTTC. The chain uses TRBV6-5 and TRBJ1-2; tentatively, D is TRBD1 (6 bases). Germline CDR1 is MNHEY and CDR2 is SVGAGI. Trimming took off 6 bases at V and 4 bases at J, with 15 bases between the two ends. The CDR3 runs to 14 residues.